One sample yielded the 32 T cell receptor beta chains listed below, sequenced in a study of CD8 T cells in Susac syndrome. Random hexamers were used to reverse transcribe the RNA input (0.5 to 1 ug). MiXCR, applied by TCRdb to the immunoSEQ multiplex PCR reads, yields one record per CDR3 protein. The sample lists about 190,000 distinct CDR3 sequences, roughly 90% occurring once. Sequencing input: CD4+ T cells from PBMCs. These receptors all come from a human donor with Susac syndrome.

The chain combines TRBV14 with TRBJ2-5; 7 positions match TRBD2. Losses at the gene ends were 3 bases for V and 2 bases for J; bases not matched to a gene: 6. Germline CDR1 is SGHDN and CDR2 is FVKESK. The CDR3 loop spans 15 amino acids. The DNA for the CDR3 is TGTGCCAGCAGCCAGGTTAGCGGGCGACAAGAGACCCAGTACTTC. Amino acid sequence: CASSQVSGRQETQYF.

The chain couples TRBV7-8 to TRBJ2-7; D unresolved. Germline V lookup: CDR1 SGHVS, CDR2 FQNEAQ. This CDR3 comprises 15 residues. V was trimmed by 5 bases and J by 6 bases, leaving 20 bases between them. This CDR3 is CASSHLFGYFSEQYF. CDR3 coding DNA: TGTGCCAGCAGCCATCTCTTCGGCTACTTCTCCGAGCAGTACTTC.

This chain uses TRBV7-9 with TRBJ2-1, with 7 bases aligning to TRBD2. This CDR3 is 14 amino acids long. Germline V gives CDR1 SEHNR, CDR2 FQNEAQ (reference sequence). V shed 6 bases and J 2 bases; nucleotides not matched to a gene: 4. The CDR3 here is CASRASGAYNEQFF. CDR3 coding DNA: TGTGCCAGCAGAGCTAGCGGCGCCTACAATGAGCAGTTCTTC.

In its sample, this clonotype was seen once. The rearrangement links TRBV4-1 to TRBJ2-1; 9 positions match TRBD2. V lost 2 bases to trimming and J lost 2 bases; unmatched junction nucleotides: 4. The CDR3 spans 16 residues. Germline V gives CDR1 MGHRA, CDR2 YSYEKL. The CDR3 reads CASSQTSGGPYNEQFF. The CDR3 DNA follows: TGCGCCAGCAGCCAAACCAGCGGGGGGCCCTACAATGAGCAGTTCTTC.

The CDR3 region is CASSTPYTGNSYEQYF. As DNA, the CDR3 is TGTGCCAGCAGTACCCCATATACAGGGAATTCCTACGAGCAGTACTTC. This chain joins TRBV12-3 or TRBV12-4 and TRBJ2-7, with a tentative D call TRBD1 (6 bases). CDR3 size: 16 residues. Trimming stripped 5 bases from V and 1 base from J, with 18 bases between.

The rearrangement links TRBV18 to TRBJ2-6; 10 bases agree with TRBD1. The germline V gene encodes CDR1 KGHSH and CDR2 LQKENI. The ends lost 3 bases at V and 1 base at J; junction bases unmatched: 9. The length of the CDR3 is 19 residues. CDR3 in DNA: TGTGCCAGCTCACCCAAGGACAGGGGGGGACCTTCTGGGGCCAACGTCCTGACTTTC. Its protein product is CASSPKDRGGPSGANVLTF.

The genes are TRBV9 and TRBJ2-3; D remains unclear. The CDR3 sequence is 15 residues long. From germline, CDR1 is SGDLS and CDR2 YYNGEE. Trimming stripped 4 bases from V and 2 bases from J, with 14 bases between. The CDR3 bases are TGTGCCAGCAGCCGTAGTACGGAACCCACAGATACGCAGTATTTT. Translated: CASSRSTEPTDTQYF.

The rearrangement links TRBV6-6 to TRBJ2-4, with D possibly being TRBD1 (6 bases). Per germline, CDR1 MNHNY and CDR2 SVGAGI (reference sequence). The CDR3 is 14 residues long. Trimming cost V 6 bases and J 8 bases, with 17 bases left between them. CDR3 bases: TGTGCCAGCAGATTAGCGTGGCAGGGGTACATTCAGTACTTC. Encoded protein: CASRLAWQGYIQYF.

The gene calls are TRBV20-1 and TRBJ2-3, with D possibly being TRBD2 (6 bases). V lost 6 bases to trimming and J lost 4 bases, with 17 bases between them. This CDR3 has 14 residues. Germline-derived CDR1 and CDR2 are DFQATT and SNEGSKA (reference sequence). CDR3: CSARDSSRPDTQYF. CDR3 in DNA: TGCAGTGCACGGGACTCGAGCCGCCCAGATACGCAGTATTTT.

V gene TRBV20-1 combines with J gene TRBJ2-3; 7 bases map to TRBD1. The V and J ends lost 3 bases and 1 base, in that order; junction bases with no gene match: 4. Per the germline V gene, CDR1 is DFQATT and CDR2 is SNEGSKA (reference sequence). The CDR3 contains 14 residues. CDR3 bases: TGCAGTGCTAGTAGGGGGCCCGGCACAGATACGCAGTATTTT. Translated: CSASRGPGTDTQYF.

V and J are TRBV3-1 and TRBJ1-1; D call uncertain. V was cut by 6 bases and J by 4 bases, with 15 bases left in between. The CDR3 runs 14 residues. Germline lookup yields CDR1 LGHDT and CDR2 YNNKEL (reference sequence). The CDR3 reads CASRGLGVGTEAFF. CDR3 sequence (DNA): TGTGCCAGCAGGGGCCTCGGGGTAGGCACTGAAGCTTTCTTT.

The CDR3 here is CASGYRGGTEAFF. CDR3 bases: TGTGCCAGCGGATACAGGGGAGGGACTGAAGCTTTCTTT. The V gene is TRBV7-9, the J gene TRBJ1-1; 7 bases match TRBD1. The ends lost 8 bases at V and 5 bases at J; junction bases unmatched: 8. The CDR3 extends over 13 amino acids. The germline V gene has CDR1 SEHNR and CDR2 FQNEAQ (reference sequence).

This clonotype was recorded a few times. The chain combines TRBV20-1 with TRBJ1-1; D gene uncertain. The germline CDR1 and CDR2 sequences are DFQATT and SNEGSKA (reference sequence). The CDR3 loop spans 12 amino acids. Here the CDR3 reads CRASAGNTEAFF. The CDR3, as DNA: TGCAGGGCCTCGGCGGGTAACACTGAAGCTTTCTTT.

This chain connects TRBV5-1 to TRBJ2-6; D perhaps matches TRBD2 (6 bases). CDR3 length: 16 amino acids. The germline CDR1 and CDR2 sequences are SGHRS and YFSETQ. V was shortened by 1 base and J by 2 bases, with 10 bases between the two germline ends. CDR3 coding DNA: TGCGCCAGCAGCTTGATGGCGGGAACTGGGGCCAACGTCCTGACTTTC. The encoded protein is CASSLMAGTGANVLTF. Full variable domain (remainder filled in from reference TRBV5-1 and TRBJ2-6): KAGVTQTPRYLIKTRGQQVTLSCSPISGHRSVSWYQQTPGQGLQFLFEYFSETQRNKGNFPGRFSGRQFSNSRSEMNVSTLELGDSALYLCASSLMAGTGANVLTFGAGSRLTVL.

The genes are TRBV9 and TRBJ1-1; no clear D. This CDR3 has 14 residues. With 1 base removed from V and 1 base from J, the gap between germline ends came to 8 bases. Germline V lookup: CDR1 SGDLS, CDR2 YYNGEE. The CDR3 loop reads CASSVTTENTEAFF. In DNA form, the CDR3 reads TGTGCCAGCAGCGTAACTACGGAGAACACTGAAGCTTTCTTT.

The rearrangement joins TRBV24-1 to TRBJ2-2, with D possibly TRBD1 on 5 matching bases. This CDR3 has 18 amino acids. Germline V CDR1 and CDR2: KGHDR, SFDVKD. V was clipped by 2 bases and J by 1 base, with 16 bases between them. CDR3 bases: TGTGCCACCAGTGATTCCAGGGCGAGGAAAAGGAACACCGGGGAGCTGTTTTTT. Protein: CATSDSRARKRNTGELFF.

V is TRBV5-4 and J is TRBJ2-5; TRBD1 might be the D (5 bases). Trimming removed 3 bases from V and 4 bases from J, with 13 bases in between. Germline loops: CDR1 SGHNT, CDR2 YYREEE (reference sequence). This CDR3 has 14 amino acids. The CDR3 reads CASSSALGRETQYF. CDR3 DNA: TGTGCCAGCAGCTCGGCACTGGGGCGAGAGACCCAGTACTTC.

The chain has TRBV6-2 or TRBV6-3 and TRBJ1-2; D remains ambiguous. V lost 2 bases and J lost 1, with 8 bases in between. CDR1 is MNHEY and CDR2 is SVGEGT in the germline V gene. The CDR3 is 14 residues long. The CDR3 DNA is TGTGCCAGCAGTTACCCTCGGATTAACTATGGCTACACCTTC. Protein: CASSYPRINYGYTF.

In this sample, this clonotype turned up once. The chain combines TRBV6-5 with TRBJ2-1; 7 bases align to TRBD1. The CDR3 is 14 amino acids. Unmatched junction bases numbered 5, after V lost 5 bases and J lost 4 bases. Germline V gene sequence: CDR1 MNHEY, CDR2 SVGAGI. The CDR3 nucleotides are TGTGCCAGCAGTCTTCAGGGGGTTTACAATGAGCAGTTCTTC. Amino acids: CASSLQGVYNEQFF.

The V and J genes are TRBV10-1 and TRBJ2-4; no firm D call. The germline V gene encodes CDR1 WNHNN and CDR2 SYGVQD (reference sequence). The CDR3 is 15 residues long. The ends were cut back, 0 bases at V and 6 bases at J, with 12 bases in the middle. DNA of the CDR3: TGCGCCAGCAGTGAGTCCGGGTCCGGTGGAAACATTCAGTACTTC. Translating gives CASSESGSGGNIQYF.

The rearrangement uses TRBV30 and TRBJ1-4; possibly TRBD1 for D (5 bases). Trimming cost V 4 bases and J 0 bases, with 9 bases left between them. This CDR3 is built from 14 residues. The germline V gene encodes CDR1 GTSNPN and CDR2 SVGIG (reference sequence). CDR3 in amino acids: CAWTATATNEKLFF. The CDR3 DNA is TGTGCCTGGACGGCGACAGCAACTAATGAAAAACTGTTTTTT.

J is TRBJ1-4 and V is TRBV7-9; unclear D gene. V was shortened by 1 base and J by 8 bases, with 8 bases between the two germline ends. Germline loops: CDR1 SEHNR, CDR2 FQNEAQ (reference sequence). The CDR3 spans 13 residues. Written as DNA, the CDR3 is TGTGCCAGCAGCTTAGGGGAAGCAGAAAAACTGTTTTTT. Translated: CASSLGEAEKLFF. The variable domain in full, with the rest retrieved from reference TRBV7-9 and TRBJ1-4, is DTGVSQNPRHKITKRGQNVTFRCDPISEHNRLYWYRQTLGQGPEFLTYFQNEAQLEKSRLLSDRFSAERPKGSFSTLEIQRTEQGDSAMYLCASSLGEAEKLFFGSGTQLSVL.

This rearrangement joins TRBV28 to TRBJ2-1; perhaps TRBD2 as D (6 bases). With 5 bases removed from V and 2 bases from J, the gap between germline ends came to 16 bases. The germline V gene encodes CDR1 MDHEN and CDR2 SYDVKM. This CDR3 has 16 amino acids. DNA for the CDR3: TGTGCCAGCAGTACACTTGGAGGGAGCCCCTACAATGAGCAGTTCTTC. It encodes CASSTLGGSPYNEQFF.

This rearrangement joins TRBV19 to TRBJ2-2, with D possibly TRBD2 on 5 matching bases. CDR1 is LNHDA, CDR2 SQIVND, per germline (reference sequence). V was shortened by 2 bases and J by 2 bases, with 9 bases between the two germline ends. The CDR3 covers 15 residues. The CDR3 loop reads CASSILAGNTGELFF. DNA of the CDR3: TGTGCCAGTAGTATACTAGCTGGAAACACCGGGGAGCTGTTTTTT.

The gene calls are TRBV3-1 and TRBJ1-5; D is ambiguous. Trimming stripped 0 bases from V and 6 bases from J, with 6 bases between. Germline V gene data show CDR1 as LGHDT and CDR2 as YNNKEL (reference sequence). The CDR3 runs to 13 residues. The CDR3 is CASSQDSRQPQHF. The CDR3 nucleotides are TGTGCCAGCAGCCAAGATTCACGTCAGCCCCAGCATTTT.

The CDR3 here is CASREGHTEAFF. The CDR3 DNA follows: TGTGCCAGCCGGGAGGGGCACACTGAAGCTTTCTTT. V is TRBV6-5 and J is TRBJ1-1; possibly TRBD1 for D (5 bases). The CDR3 is 12 residues long. Looked up from germline, CDR1 is MNHEY and CDR2 is SVGAGI. V was shortened by 8 bases and J by 3 bases, with 10 bases between the two germline ends.

In nucleotides, the CDR3 is TGCGCCAGCAGCTTGGCCAATGGACCAAGCACAGATACGCAGTATTTT. Translated, it gives CASSLANGPSTDTQYF. V is TRBV5-1 and J is TRBJ2-3, with D hard to call. The germline CDR1 and CDR2 sequences are SGHRS and YFSETQ. CDR3 length: 16 residues. V was clipped by 0 bases and J by 0 bases, with 11 bases between them.

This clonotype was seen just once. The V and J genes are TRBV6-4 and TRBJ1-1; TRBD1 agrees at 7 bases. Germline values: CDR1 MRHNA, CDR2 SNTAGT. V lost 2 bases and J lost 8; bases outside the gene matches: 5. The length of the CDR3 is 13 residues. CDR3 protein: CASSDHRGVEAFF. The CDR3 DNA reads TGTGCCAGCAGTGACCACAGGGGAGTAGAAGCTTTCTTT.

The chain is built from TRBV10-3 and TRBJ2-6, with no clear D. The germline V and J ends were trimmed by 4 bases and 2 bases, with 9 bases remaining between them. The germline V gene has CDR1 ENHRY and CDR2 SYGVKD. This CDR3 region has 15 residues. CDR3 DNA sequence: TGTGCCATCAGTGGGGCGGTGGCTGGGGCCAACGTCCTGACTTTC. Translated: CAISGAVAGANVLTF.

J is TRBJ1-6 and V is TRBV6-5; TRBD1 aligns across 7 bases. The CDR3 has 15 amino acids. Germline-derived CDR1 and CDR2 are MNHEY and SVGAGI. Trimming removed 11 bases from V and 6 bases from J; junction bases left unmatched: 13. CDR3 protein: CAGTFRGGFNSPLHF. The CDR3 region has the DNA TGTGCCGGCACCTTTCGAGGGGGCTTTAATTCACCCCTCCACTTT.

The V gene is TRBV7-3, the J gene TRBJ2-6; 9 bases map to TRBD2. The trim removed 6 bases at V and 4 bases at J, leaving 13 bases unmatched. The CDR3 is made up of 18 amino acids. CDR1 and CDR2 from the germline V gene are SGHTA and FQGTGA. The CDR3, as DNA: TGTGCCAGCAGTACCGGAGCGGGGGGAATAAGGGGGGCCAACGTCCTGACTTTC. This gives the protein CASSTGAGGIRGANVLTF.

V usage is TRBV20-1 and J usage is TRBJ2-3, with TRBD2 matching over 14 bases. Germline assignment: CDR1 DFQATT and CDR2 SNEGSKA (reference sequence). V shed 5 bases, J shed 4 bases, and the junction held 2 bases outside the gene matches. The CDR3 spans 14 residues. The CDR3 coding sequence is TGCAGTGCTTTGACTAGCGGGGGGGCAGATACGCAGTATTTT. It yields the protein CSALTSGGADTQYF.